Listed below are T cell receptor beta chains from one sample, sequenced in a study of cytotoxic CD8 clonotypes in ibrutinib-treated CLL. TCRdb's copy holds only in-frame clones and misses some; the assay was immunoSEQ multiplex PCR. This sample yields 250,000 or so clones, of which 70% are seen a single time; roughly 15% belongs to the top ten. Source: PBMCs, taken after 24 months of ibrutinib treatment. The receptor set was obtained from a human donor with chronic lymphocytic leukemia. Each CDR3 is given with its conserved first and last residue. The D gene is left open where the match is weak. Clone size is shown for a subset of rows, as once, few, many or a class of expanded clone.

CDR3	J	length	D	size	V
CASSLAGAYNEQFF	TRBJ2-1	14	TRBD2	few	TRBV28
CASTLDWGTQYF	TRBJ2-3	12	.	.	TRBV7-9
CASSPRRDYEQYF	TRBJ2-7	13	.	few	TRBV18
CASSYPGGSGLEQYF	TRBJ2-7	15	.	.	TRBV6-5
CASSQEGLGRELFF	TRBJ2-2	14	.	once	TRBV4-2
CAWNNRETQYF	TRBJ2-5	11	.	.	TRBV30
CASSPGTGGLETQYF	TRBJ2-5	15	TRBD1	.	TRBV27
CAWRKFRSQGQETQYF	TRBJ2-5	16	.	.	TRBV30
CASSLYGSSYEQYF	TRBJ2-7	14	.	.	TRBV5-4
CASSVGDPSSYEQYF	TRBJ2-7	15	.	.	TRBV2
CASMAATYNEQFF	TRBJ2-1	13	.	.	TRBV2
CASRTAGGEQYF	TRBJ2-7	12	.	few	TRBV28
CASSSPGLAGEGGYEQYF	TRBJ2-7	18	TRBD2	.	TRBV5-1
CASSLASPRETYEQYF	TRBJ2-7	16	.	few	TRBV7-9
CASTGKQETQYF	TRBJ2-5	12	.	.	TRBV5-4
CASTTSFYNEQFF	TRBJ2-1	13	.	.	TRBV6-5
CASSSRRKGRGRYTEAFF	TRBJ1-1	18	.	.	TRBV21-1
CAWRKTQFYGYTF	TRBJ1-2	13	.	once	TRBV30
CASSLVAGQFQETQYF	TRBJ2-5	16	.	.	TRBV7-6
CASSIQSQETQYF	TRBJ2-5	13	.	.	TRBV19
CASSLRLAGTGGETQYF	TRBJ2-5	17	TRBD2	.	TRBV28
CASSLRGGRSGGELFF	TRBJ2-2	16	TRBD2	.	TRBV27
CASSQDPGGTSTDTQYF	TRBJ2-3	17	.	.	TRBV4-1
CASSLWPGLGTGELFF	TRBJ2-2	16	.	.	TRBV11-2
CASSRSGEKYNEQFF	TRBJ2-1	15	TRBD2	.	TRBV7-7
CASSPNMGGTEAFF	TRBJ1-1	14	.	few	TRBV6-6
CASSKHRESYEQYF	TRBJ2-7	14	.	few	TRBV28